Sequencing of this TCR beta chain was carried out in a study of blood T cell repertoires in COVID-19. For the study at large: COVID-19 samples, acute and convalescent, were from the United States, Italy and Spain. Sources were T cells, B-cell-depleted T cells, or PBMCs; the material itself was cDNA or gDNA.

In germline, CDR1 is SGHAT, CDR2 FQNNGV. The CDR3 consists of 16 residues. With 3 bases clipped from V and 1 base from J, the junction kept 4 bases outside the gene matches. Followed longitudinally, the Seattle patients had been enrolled during active infection. How the authors handled the data: Counts of nucleated cells, estimated from reference gene primer amplification, were obtained. Assay: immunoSEQ multiplex PCR; the TCRdb copy retains only in-frame clones and omits some. Clonal size and the V and J genes are those of that table, whereas D and trimming came from the DNA. The sample has 200,000 to 300,000 clones, more than 80% seen once.

Sequencing was performed on peripheral blood. The clonotype originates from a woman aged 80 or older with COVID-19, enrolled during active disease. The V call is TRBV11-2, the J call TRBJ2-2, with TRBD1 matching 8 bases. Here the CDR3 DNA reads TGTGCCAGCAGCTTCGGACAGGGTGGGAACACCGGGGAGCTGTTTTTT. Translated, it gives CASSFGQGGNTGELFF.